Listed here are 27 T cell receptor beta chains from one sample, sequenced in a study of blood T cell repertoires in COVID-19. Data came from immunoSEQ multiplex PCR; TCRdb stores just in-frame clones and leaves some out. The sample shows about 160,000 clones, roughly 93% of them seen only once. Sequenced: peripheral blood. The receptors come from a man between 18 and 35 years old with acute or convalescent COVID-19.

V is TRBV2 and J is TRBJ2-7, with a weak D call TRBD1 (5 bases). The V end lost 6 bases, the J end lost 1 base, and 7 bases lay between the germline ends. The CDR3 extends over 12 amino acids. Germline CDR1 reads SNHLY; CDR2 reads FYNNEI. This CDR3 reads CASRQGSYEQYF. The CDR3 region has the DNA TGTGCCAGCAGGCAGGGTTCCTACGAGCAGTACTTC.

The chain has TRBV6-5 and TRBJ2-3; TRBD2 matches at 10 bases. After removal of 1 base from V and 7 bases from J, the junction contained 8 bases not matched to a gene. Germline loops: CDR1 MNHEY, CDR2 SVGAGI. CDR3 length equals 16 residues. The CDR3 loop is CASSYLASGRVNTQYF. Here the CDR3 DNA reads TGTGCCAGCAGTTACTTAGCTAGCGGGAGAGTAAATACGCAGTATTTT.

This clone was seen only a few times. The chain has TRBV24-1 and TRBJ1-2; the D is unclear. This CDR3 has 15 amino acids. From germline, CDR1 is KGHDR and CDR2 SFDVKD. V was clipped by 5 bases and J by 4 bases, with 16 bases between them. In nucleotides, the CDR3 is TGTGCCACCAGTGGAAGAGTATTCCGGTCCTATGGCTACACCTTC. Translating gives CATSGRVFRSYGYTF.

The rearrangement joins TRBV6-1 to TRBJ1-2; D is perhaps TRBD1 (5 bases). This CDR3 is 15 amino acids long. V was pared by 4 bases and J by 2 bases, with 14 bases between. Germline V CDR1 and CDR2: MNHNS, SASEGT. The CDR3 loop reads CASSVSRTYNYGYTF. CDR3 DNA: TGTGCCAGCAGTGTAAGCCGGACATACAACTATGGCTACACCTTC.

This sequence joins TRBV9 and TRBJ2-7; 11 nucleotides agree with TRBD1. J gave up 3 bases and V 0 bases, and 5 bases lay outside the gene matches. The CDR3 extends over 16 amino acids. CDR1 and CDR2 from the germline V gene are SGDLS and YYNGEE. The CDR3 reads CASSVGTGTGGYEQYF. The CDR3 DNA reads TGTGCCAGCAGCGTAGGGACCGGGACAGGGGGCTACGAGCAGTACTTC.

The V and J genes are TRBV19 and TRBJ1-2; D unresolved. CDR1 is LNHDA, CDR2 SQIVND, per germline (reference sequence). The V end lost 1 base, the J end lost 4 bases, and 10 bases lay between the germline ends. The CDR3 runs 14 residues. The CDR3 spells CASSIVSRSYGYTF. In DNA form, the CDR3 reads TGTGCCAGTAGTATAGTTTCGCGTTCCTATGGCTACACCTTC.

V and J are TRBV18 and TRBJ2-1, with D hard to call. From germline, CDR1 is KGHSH and CDR2 LQKENI. The CDR3 loop spans 14 amino acids. The V gene lost 4 bases and the J gene lost 1 base, with 8 bases spanning the gap. The chain's CDR3 is CASSRSQSYNEQFF. CDR3 DNA sequence: TGTGCCAGCTCACGTAGCCAGTCCTACAATGAGCAGTTCTTC.

The chain employs TRBV4-1 and TRBJ1-5, with 7 nucleotides matching TRBD1. Per the germline V gene, CDR1 is MGHRA and CDR2 is YSYEKL. The junction had 8 bases not matched to a gene; V was cut back by 3 bases and J by 3 bases. The CDR3 covers 16 residues. CDR3 bases: TGCGCCAGCAGCCATACAGGGGCCGGCACCAATCAGCCCCAGCATTTT. This codes for CASSHTGAGTNQPQHF.

The chain has TRBV4-2 and TRBJ2-5; no firm D call. The V end was cut by 0 bases, the J end by 3 bases, with 11 bases between. The germline gives CDR1 LGHNA, CDR2 YNFKEQ. The CDR3 is 15 residues long. The CDR3 DNA is TGTGCCAGCAGCCAAGAGTCCAGGTCGGAAGAGACCCAGTACTTC. It is translated as CASSQESRSEETQYF.

CDR3 in amino acids: CASRGSTIETEAFF. The DNA of the CDR3 is TGTGCCAGCAGAGGGAGTACGATCGAAACTGAAGCTTTCTTT. The chain couples TRBV6-5 to TRBJ1-1; unclear D gene. The CDR3 sequence is 14 residues long. Trimming pared 6 bases from V and 5 bases from J, leaving 16 bases between. Germline V gene lookup returns CDR1 MNHEY and CDR2 SVGAGI.

CDR3: CATKTTGYRTGELFF. Here the CDR3 DNA reads TGTGCCACCAAAACAACAGGGTATCGGACCGGGGAGCTGTTTTTT. The J gene is TRBJ2-2, the V gene TRBV15, with D possibly matching TRBD1 (6 bases). Germline assignment: CDR1 LNHNV and CDR2 YYDKDF (reference sequence). V shed 7 bases and J shed 5 bases, with 17 bases lying between them. This CDR3 comprises 15 residues.

V is TRBV5-1 and J is TRBJ1-1, with TRBD1 as a possible D gene (5 bases). The CDR3 length is 14 residues. Trimming left V 4 bases short and J 4 bases short, with 14 bases between. Germline CDR1 is SGHRS and CDR2 is YFSETQ. CDR3 in amino acids: CASSPGGGSTEAFF. The CDR3 region has the DNA TGCGCCAGCAGCCCCGGGGGGGGAAGCACTGAAGCTTTCTTT.

The rearrangement joins TRBV6-5 to TRBJ1-5; 8 nucleotides match TRBD1. Trimming removed 4 bases from V and 3 bases from J; junction bases left unmatched: 5. From germline, CDR1 is MNHEY and CDR2 SVGAGI. The CDR3 runs 15 residues. Here the CDR3 DNA reads TGTGCCAGCAGTTCCGGGACAGGCCTCAATCAGCCCCAGCATTTT. This translates into CASSSGTGLNQPQHF.

J is TRBJ1-2 and V is TRBV4-1; D perhaps matches TRBD1 (5 bases). The CDR3 is 16 amino acids. Germline lookup yields CDR1 MGHRA and CDR2 YSYEKL. V lost 1 base, J lost 8 bases, and 20 bases lay in between. The CDR3 DNA reads TGCGCCAGCAGCCAAGGTGGCAGGGAGGGATTTAGGGGCTACACCTTC. Translated: CASSQGGREGFRGYTF.

V usage is TRBV5-1 and J usage is TRBJ1-1, with D possibly being TRBD1 (6 bases). Trimming left V 6 bases short and J 4 bases short, with 16 bases between. There are 14 residues in the CDR3. Germline values: CDR1 SGHRS, CDR2 YFSETQ. CDR3 region: CASKTDSVSTEAFF. CDR3 DNA: TGCGCCAGCAAAACGGACAGCGTAAGCACTGAAGCTTTCTTT.

The genes are TRBV2 and TRBJ2-3, with D unclear. The CDR3 loop spans 14 amino acids. The germline V and J ends were trimmed by 4 bases and 5 bases, with 13 bases remaining between them. CDR1 SNHLY and CDR2 FYNNEI come from the germline V gene. CDR3 DNA sequence: TGTGCCAGCAGTGTGACTTTTGAGGAAGATACGCAGTATTTT. Protein sequence: CASSVTFEEDTQYF.

The chain is built from TRBV6-5 and TRBJ1-2; maybe TRBD1 (5 bases). This CDR3 has 12 amino acids. Trimming removed 5 bases from V and 4 bases from J, with 8 bases in between. Germline V gene sequence: CDR1 MNHEY, CDR2 SVGAGI. In DNA form, the CDR3 reads TGTGCCAGCAGTCACGACAGCTATGGCTACACCTTC. It specifies CASSHDSYGYTF.

This rearrangement joins TRBV27 to TRBJ1-4, with D uncertain. CDR1 and CDR2 from the germline V gene are MNHEY and SMNVEV (reference sequence). V gave up 4 bases and J gave up 8 bases, with 14 bases separating them. The length of the CDR3 is 14 residues. CDR3 amino acids: CASSSSIYKEKLFF. In nucleotides, the CDR3 is TGTGCCAGCAGTTCATCAATATATAAAGAAAAACTGTTTTTT.

The chain links TRBV30 to TRBJ2-3; the match to TRBD1 covers 10 bases. CDR3 length: 14 amino acids. The germline V gene encodes CDR1 GTSNPN and CDR2 SVGIG (reference sequence). V lost 0 bases to trimming and J lost 8 bases; unmatched junction nucleotides: 5. The CDR3 sequence: CAWSVGDRGRTQYF. The CDR3 nucleotides read TGTGCCTGGAGTGTGGGAGACAGGGGGCGTACGCAGTATTTT.

The chain combines TRBV3-1 (or the pseudogene TRBV3-2) with TRBJ1-4, with TRBD1 identical over 9 bases. Germline V gene lookup returns CDR1 LGHDT and CDR2 YNNKEL (reference sequence). CDR3 size: 14 residues. J was trimmed by 12 bases and V by 2 bases; bases with no gene match: 7. The CDR3 DNA is TGTGCCAGCAGCCAACCGGGACAGGGCCGACAACTGTTTTTT. Encoded protein: CASSQPGQGRQLFF.

The CDR3: CASSRGALLRQPQHF. The CDR3 DNA reads TGTGCCAGCAGCCGTGGGGCCCTCCTGAGGCAGCCCCAGCATTTT. V gene TRBV9 combines with J gene TRBJ1-5; possible D gene TRBD1, 5 bases. The germline V gene encodes CDR1 SGDLS and CDR2 YYNGEE. Trimming took 4 bases from V and 7 from J, leaving 18 bases between them. The CDR3 contains 15 residues.

The chain is built from TRBV7-9 and TRBJ1-4; D is ambiguous. Trimming took 5 bases from V and 6 from J, leaving 13 bases between them. CDR3 size: 14 residues. Per germline, CDR1 SEHNR and CDR2 FQNEAQ (reference sequence). DNA of the CDR3: TGTGCCAGCAGCCCACGGACTCTAGATGAAAAACTGTTTTTT. This translates into CASSPRTLDEKLFF.

This chain connects TRBV6-2 or TRBV6-3 to TRBJ1-1, with 7 bases lining up with TRBD1. Looked up from germline, CDR1 is MNHEY and CDR2 is SVGEGT. The CDR3 has 14 amino acids. Trimming removed 5 bases from V and 3 bases from J; junction bases left unmatched: 6. CDR3 sequence: CASSHRGKDTEAFF. CDR3 sequence (DNA): TGTGCCAGCAGTCACAGGGGAAAAGACACTGAAGCTTTCTTT.

V is TRBV13 and J is TRBJ1-1; D is perhaps TRBD1 (5 bases). This CDR3 contains 13 residues. Deletions cut 8 bases from V and 3 bases from J, with 13 bases between. Per germline, CDR1 PRHDT and CDR2 FYEKMQ (reference sequence). For the CDR3, the DNA is TGTGCCAGCGACAGATCCGGGTACACTGAAGCTTTCTTT. It yields the protein CASDRSGYTEAFF.

The rearrangement links TRBV30 to TRBJ2-2; 8 bases match TRBD2. CDR1 and CDR2 (germline): GTSNPN, SVGIG (reference sequence). CDR3 length: 16 residues. The ends lost 1 base at V and 0 bases at J; junction bases unmatched: 4. The CDR3 spells CAWSGIAGTNTGELFF. The CDR3, as DNA: TGTGCCTGGAGTGGCATAGCGGGAACGAACACCGGGGAGCTGTTTTTT.

This chain links TRBV11-2 with TRBJ1-2; possibly TRBD1 for D (5 bases). V lost 6 bases and J lost 8, with 16 bases in between. The CDR3 contains 13 residues. CDR1 SGHAT and CDR2 FQNNGV come from the germline V gene. As DNA, the CDR3 is TGTGCCAGCAGACTCGCCTCAGGGTTCGGCTACACCTTC. It translates to CASRLASGFGYTF.

The J gene is TRBJ1-1, the V gene TRBV7-2; 7 nucleotides match TRBD1. The CDR3 loop spans 15 amino acids. Germline V CDR1 and CDR2: SGHTA, FQGNSA. The V gene end was trimmed by 6 bases and the J gene end by 5 bases; junction bases not matched to a gene: 12. The CDR3 spells CASSLRDRGWTEAFF. CDR3 nucleotides: TGTGCCAGCAGTCTCCGGGACAGAGGATGGACTGAAGCTTTCTTT.